Listed here are 31 T cell receptor beta chains from one sample, sequenced in a study of blood T cell repertoires in COVID-19. Clones were read by immunoSEQ multiplex PCR, and TCRdb kept only the in-frame ones, dropping some. The sample shows 140,000 to 150,000 clones, roughly 80% of them seen only once. Input material: peripheral blood. The receptors come from a woman between 40 and 50 years old with active or convalescent COVID-19.

The chain uses TRBV2 and TRBJ1-2; 9 bases line up with TRBD1. The trim removed 7 bases at V and 4 bases at J, leaving 7 bases unmatched. The CDR3 loop spans 14 amino acids. The V gene's germline CDR1 is SNHLY and CDR2 FYNNEI. CDR3 loop: CASNSQGAVYGYTF. The CDR3 coding sequence is TGTGCCAGCAACTCACAGGGGGCCGTCTATGGCTACACCTTC.

The rearrangement uses TRBV18 and TRBJ1-1, with a weak D call TRBD1 (6 bases). Germline loops: CDR1 KGHSH, CDR2 LQKENI. V gave up 0 bases and J gave up 4 bases, with 12 bases separating them. The CDR3 totals 15 residues. CDR3 nucleotide sequence: TGTGCCAGCTCACCACCATTCCCCAGGGGCACTGAAGCTTTCTTT. Its protein is CASSPPFPRGTEAFF.

The chain is built from TRBV2 and TRBJ1-1; D is perhaps TRBD1 (6 bases). This CDR3 region has 13 residues. Germline loops: CDR1 SNHLY, CDR2 FYNNEI. CDR3 coding DNA: TGTGCAAATGACCTCAGGCGCAGGGGAGAAGCTTTCTTT. Protein product: CANDLRRRGEAFF.

The V call is TRBV7-9, the J call TRBJ2-2; 9 nucleotides line up with TRBD1. Germline V gene data show CDR1 as SEHNR and CDR2 as FQNEAQ (reference sequence). The CDR3 length is 16 residues. The CDR3 here is CVYVGGDRGTTGELFF. CDR3 nucleotide sequence: TGTGTCTACGTAGGAGGAGACAGGGGGACCACCGGGGAGCTGTTTTTT.

This chain links TRBV7-2 with TRBJ1-2; tentative D call: TRBD1 (6 bases). The length of the CDR3 is 14 residues. From germline, CDR1 is SGHTA and CDR2 FQGNSA. Trimming removed 1 base at V and 2 bases at J, with 8 bases between. This chain's CDR3 is CASSLGQVNYGYTF. The CDR3 region has the DNA TGTGCCAGCAGCTTAGGACAGGTGAACTATGGCTACACCTTC.

The V and J genes are TRBV11-2 and TRBJ1-2; D gene ambiguous. Trimming cost V 5 bases and J 4 bases, with 11 bases left between them. This CDR3 region has 13 residues. CDR1 is SGHAT, CDR2 FQNNGV, per germline. CDR3 sequence: CASSPAAFYGYTF. The CDR3 DNA reads as TGTGCCAGCAGCCCTGCGGCCTTCTATGGCTACACCTTC.

There are a few counts of this clone. V gene TRBV6-1 combines with J gene TRBJ1-1; D remains unclear. Germline CDR1 and CDR2: MNHNS and SASEGT. The CDR3 has 12 residues. V lost 2 bases and J lost 5, with 6 bases in between. Written as DNA, the CDR3 is TGTGCCAGCAGTGAATCTAGGACTGAAGCTTTCTTT. It is translated as CASSESRTEAFF.

V is TRBV7-9 and J is TRBJ2-6, with TRBD2 as a possible D gene (6 bases). In germline, CDR1 is SEHNR, CDR2 FQNEAQ (reference sequence). Trimming pared 3 bases from V and 2 bases from J, leaving 8 bases between. The CDR3 covers 15 residues. The CDR3 here is CASSFGGTGANVLTF. Here the CDR3 DNA reads TGTGCCAGCAGCTTCGGGGGTACTGGGGCCAACGTCCTGACTTTC.

V gene TRBV4-3 combines with J gene TRBJ2-5; D may be TRBD2 (6 bases). V dropped 1 base and J dropped 1 base, with 13 bases sitting between them. Germline values: CDR1 LGHNA, CDR2 YSLEER. The CDR3 extends over 16 amino acids. The CDR3 loop is CASSQAAGTFQETQYF. CDR3 DNA sequence: TGCGCCAGCAGCCAAGCTGCGGGGACTTTCCAAGAGACCCAGTACTTC.

The V call is TRBV4-1, the J call TRBJ1-2; 10 nucleotides match TRBD1. This CDR3 is 16 amino acids long. The V segment lost 0 bases and the J segment 2 bases; nucleotides outside the gene matches: 3. CDR1 MGHRA and CDR2 YSYEKL come from the germline V gene. CDR3 region: CASSQDKGQGNYGYTF. CDR3 nucleotide sequence: TGCGCCAGCAGCCAAGATAAGGGACAGGGGAACTATGGCTACACCTTC.

V and J are TRBV10-3 and TRBJ2-7, with no clear D. CDR3 size: 12 residues. Between the trimmed V and J ends, which lost 3 bases and 6 bases, there was a span of 9 bases. CDR1 is ENHRY, CDR2 SYGVKD, per germline. The CDR3 loop is CAISDGVGEQYF. The CDR3 DNA reads as TGTGCCATCAGTGACGGAGTCGGCGAGCAGTACTTC.

This clone has a single count. This sequence joins TRBV5-8 and TRBJ1-2; 9 bases fit TRBD1. The CDR3 runs to 13 residues. CDR1 is SGHTS, CDR2 YDEGEE, per germline. V shed 4 bases and J 7 bases; nucleotides not matched to a gene: 5. CDR3 sequence: CASSRDRVGGYTF. The CDR3 DNA is TGTGCCAGCAGCCGGGACAGGGTGGGTGGCTACACCTTC.

This clone was seen ten or more times. The gene calls are TRBV7-8 and TRBJ2-7, with D perhaps TRBD1 (5 bases). The length of the CDR3 is 19 residues. The V end was cut by 1 base, the J end by 3 bases, with 25 bases between. Looked up from germline, CDR1 is SGHVS and CDR2 is FQNEAQ. The CDR3 region is CASSLEVSYGAQSNYEQYF. CDR3 nucleotides: TGTGCCAGCAGCTTAGAGGTTTCCTATGGGGCCCAAAGCAACTACGAGCAGTACTTC. Full variable domain (rest looked up from reference TRBV7-8 and TRBJ2-7): GAGVSQSPRYKVAKRGQDVALRCDPISGHVSLFWYQQALGQGPEFLTYFQNEAQLDKSGLPSDRFFAERPEGSVSTLKIQRTQQEDSAVYLCASSLEVSYGAQSNYEQYFGPGTRLTVT.

The chain joins TRBV28 to TRBJ2-5; D is possibly TRBD2 (5 bases). The germline V gene encodes CDR1 MDHEN and CDR2 SYDVKM. V was trimmed by 3 bases and J by 7 bases, leaving 9 bases between them. This CDR3 is built from 12 residues. The CDR3 reads CASSLTEGTQYF. As DNA, the CDR3 is TGTGCCAGCAGTTTGACCGAGGGGACCCAGTACTTC.

This chain uses TRBV18 with TRBJ2-1; 9 bases agree with TRBD2. Losses at the gene ends were 0 bases for V and 2 bases for J; bases not matched to a gene: 11. The germline V gene encodes CDR1 KGHSH and CDR2 LQKENI. This CDR3 contains 19 residues. Here the CDR3 DNA reads TGTGCCAGCTCACCACCGTGGCTAGCGGGACTTGGGCCCTACAATGAGCAGTTCTTC. It codes for CASSPPWLAGLGPYNEQFF.

The CDR3 reads CASSPLASRGEAFF. For the CDR3, the DNA is TGTGCCAGCAGCCCCCTAGCGAGTAGGGGTGAAGCTTTCTTT. The chain joins TRBV2 to TRBJ1-1; D possibly corresponds to TRBD1 (5 bases). The CDR3 runs 14 residues. V was shortened by 6 bases and J by 7 bases, with 18 bases between the two germline ends. CDR1 and CDR2 (germline): SNHLY, FYNNEI.

The CDR3 DNA reads as TGCAGCGTTACGACAGGGGGCTATGGCTACACCTTC. Residues: CSVTTGGYGYTF. The chain is built from TRBV29-1 and TRBJ1-2, with 9 positions matching TRBD1. V was clipped by 5 bases and J by 4 bases; unmatched bases: 2. Germline CDR1 and CDR2: SQVTM and ANQGSEA. The CDR3 is 12 residues long. The full variable domain, in which reference TRBV29-1 and TRBJ1-2 provide the parts outside the CDR3, is SAVISQKPSRDICQRGTSLTIQCQVDSQVTMMFWYRQQPGQSLTLIATANQGSEATYESGFVIDKFPISRPNLTFSTLTVSNMSPEDSSIYLCSVTTGGYGYTFGSGTRLTVV.

The gene calls are TRBV4-1 and TRBJ1-5; D unclear. Trimming took off 2 bases at V and 5 bases at J, with 10 bases between the two ends. The germline V gene has CDR1 MGHRA and CDR2 YSYEKL. CDR3 size: 14 residues. CDR3 sequence: CASSQRFSDQPQHF. The CDR3 nucleotides read TGCGCCAGCAGCCAACGCTTTAGTGATCAGCCCCAGCATTTT.

The rearrangement links TRBV6-6 to TRBJ2-7, with TRBD1 as a possible D gene (6 bases). The CDR3 covers 17 residues. Trimming removed 5 bases at V and 4 bases at J, with 24 bases between. Germline V gene sequence: CDR1 MNHNY, CDR2 SVGAGI (reference sequence). The CDR3 region has the DNA TGTGCCAGCAGTCTTGGGACCCCCACAGACAGGTCGTACGAGCAGTACTTC. Translation gives CASSLGTPTDRSYEQYF.

The J gene is TRBJ1-2, the V gene TRBV3-1 (or the pseudogene TRBV3-2), with 10 positions matching TRBD1. This CDR3 contains 18 residues. V shed 2 bases, J shed 8 bases, and the junction held 17 bases outside the gene matches. CDR1 and CDR2 (germline): LGHDT, YNNKEL (reference sequence). DNA of the CDR3: TGTGCCAGCAGCCAAAGGGGCAGCTGGGGACAGGGGATGGAAGGCTACACCTTC. Encoded protein: CASSQRGSWGQGMEGYTF.

The chain uses TRBV7-9 and TRBJ1-5, with TRBD1 identical over 9 bases. Germline CDR1 and CDR2: SEHNR and FQNEAQ (reference sequence). V gave up 1 base and J gave up 5 bases; unmatched junction bases: 3. CDR3 length: 15 amino acids. CDR3 DNA sequence: TGTGCCAGCAGCTTAGTGGGACAGGGTCATCAGCCCCAGCATTTT. Translating it yields CASSLVGQGHQPQHF.

The gene calls are TRBV10-3 and TRBJ1-2, with D perhaps matching TRBD1 (5 bases). Germline CDR1 ENHRY, CDR2 SYGVKD. CDR3 size: 15 residues. V gave up 4 bases and J gave up 1 base, with 13 bases separating them. CDR3 sequence reads: CAISAGQVFNYGYTF. CDR3 nucleotides: TGTGCCATCAGTGCAGGGCAAGTCTTTAACTATGGCTACACCTTC.

This clone was seen a few times. The rearrangement joins TRBV20-1 to TRBJ2-7, with D possibly matching TRBD2 (6 bases). This CDR3 has 16 amino acids. CDR1 and CDR2 (germline): DFQATT, SNEGSKA (reference sequence). Trimming took off 3 bases at V and 7 bases at J, with 25 bases between the two ends. CDR3 in amino acids: CSASSQVGASRGEQYF. CDR3 nucleotide sequence: TGCAGTGCTAGTTCGCAGGTAGGGGCTAGCCGGGGGGAGCAGTACTTC.

This clone was observed a handful of times. The chain combines TRBV10-3 with TRBJ2-2; TRBD2 aligns across 12 bases. V dropped 3 bases and J dropped 4; count of bases not matched to a gene: 12. Germline CDR1 reads ENHRY; CDR2 reads SYGVKD. The CDR3 has 19 residues. CDR3 amino acids: CAISESWLAGGPGTGELFF. CDR3 coding DNA: TGTGCCATCAGTGAATCTTGGCTAGCGGGAGGGCCGGGCACCGGGGAGCTGTTTTTT.

CDR3 DNA sequence: TGTGCCAGCAGTAAAACAGGGGGCGGTGGGACTGAAGCTTTCTTT. Amino acids: CASSKTGGGGTEAFF. The chain carries TRBV6-6 and TRBJ1-1; 9 bases agree with TRBD1. Germline V CDR1 and CDR2: MNHNY, SVGAGI (reference sequence). The CDR3 spans 15 residues. V shed 5 bases, J shed 5 bases, and the junction held 9 bases outside the gene matches.

The rearrangement uses TRBV5-1 and TRBJ2-7; perhaps TRBD1 as D (6 bases). The CDR3 consists of 14 residues. Looked up from germline, CDR1 is SGHRS and CDR2 is YFSETQ. V lost 0 bases to trimming and J lost 0 bases, with 7 bases between them. The CDR3 sequence is CASSLVGGSYEQYF. For the CDR3, the DNA is TGCGCCAGCAGCTTGGTAGGGGGCTCCTACGAGCAGTACTTC. The complete variable domain, with remaining parts taken from reference TRBV5-1 and TRBJ2-7, reads KAGVTQTPRYLIKTRGQQVTLSCSPISGHRSVSWYQQTPGQGLQFLFEYFSETQRNKGNFPGRFSGRQFSNSRSEMNVSTLELGDSALYLCASSLVGGSYEQYFGPGTRLTVT.

This clone was picked up one time. The rearrangement uses TRBV6-2 or TRBV6-3 and TRBJ2-3; 12 bases fit TRBD2. The CDR3 runs to 14 residues. Germline CDR1 reads MNHEY; CDR2 reads SVGEGT. The V segment lost 6 bases and the J segment 8 bases; nucleotides outside the gene matches: 6. In DNA, the CDR3 is TGTGCCAGCAGCCCCGGACTAGCGGGAACTACGCAGTATTTT. Protein: CASSPGLAGTTQYF.

This clone was counted between two and nine times. The chain combines TRBV5-5 with TRBJ2-2; TRBD2 aligns across 9 bases. After removal of 0 bases from V and 8 bases from J, the junction contained 11 bases not matched to a gene. The CDR3 spans 17 residues. CDR1 is SGHKS, CDR2 YYEKEE, per germline (reference sequence). CDR3 region: CASSLAATSGTTGELFF. CDR3 bases: TGTGCCAGCAGCTTGGCGGCGACTAGCGGTACGACGGGGGAGCTGTTTTTT.

The V and J genes are TRBV4-3 and TRBJ2-6; tentative D call: TRBD2 (5 bases). The CDR3 consists of 20 residues. V was trimmed by 0 bases and J by 1 base, leaving 19 bases between them. Germline V CDR1 and CDR2: LGHNA, YSLEER. This chain's CDR3 is CASSQDRRLPGSSGANVLTF. The CDR3 DNA reads TGCGCCAGCAGCCAAGATCGGAGGCTGCCCGGATCTTCTGGGGCCAACGTCCTGACTTTC.

The chain employs TRBV7-9 and TRBJ2-5; TRBD2 aligns across 9 bases. The ends lost 5 bases at V and 2 bases at J; junction bases unmatched: 12. There are 17 residues in the CDR3. CDR1 is SEHNR and CDR2 is FQNEAQ in the germline V gene (reference sequence). The CDR3: CASSRPRLAATQETQYF. The CDR3 DNA is TGTGCCAGCAGCCGACCCCGACTAGCGGCCACTCAAGAGACCCAGTACTTC.

Of note for this clone: One end of the junction fails to match germline, which may point to a read error. The V gene is TRBV27, the J gene TRBJ1-2; 7 bases match TRBD1. The CDR3 is 14 residues long. Germline loops: CDR1 MNHEY, CDR2 SMNVEV (reference sequence). The CDR3 region has the DNA TGTGCCAGCAGCCACGACAGGGCTAATTATGGCTACACCTTC. Amino acids: CASSHDRANYGYTF.